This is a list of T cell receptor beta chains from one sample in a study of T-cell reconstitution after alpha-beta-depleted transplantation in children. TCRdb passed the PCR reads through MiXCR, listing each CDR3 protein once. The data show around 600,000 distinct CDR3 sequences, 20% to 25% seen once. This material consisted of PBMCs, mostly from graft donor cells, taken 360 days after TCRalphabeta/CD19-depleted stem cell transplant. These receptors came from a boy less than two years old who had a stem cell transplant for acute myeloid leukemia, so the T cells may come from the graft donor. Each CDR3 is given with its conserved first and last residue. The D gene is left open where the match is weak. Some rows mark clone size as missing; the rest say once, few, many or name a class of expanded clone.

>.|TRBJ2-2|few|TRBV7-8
TGTGCCAGCAGCCCCTCCCCCACCGGGGAGCTGTTTTTT
CASSPSPTGELFF
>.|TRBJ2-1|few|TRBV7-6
TGTGCCAGCAGCGAGGGGGGCTTCTACAATGAGCAGTTCTTC
CASSEGGFYNEQFF
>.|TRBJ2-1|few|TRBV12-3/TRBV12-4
TGTGCCAGCAGTTTAGCGGGGGCCCTCGATGAGCAGTTCTTC
CASSLAGALDEQFF
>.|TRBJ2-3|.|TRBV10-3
TGTGCCATCAGTCGCGGGGATAGCACAGATACGCAGTATTTT
CAISRGDSTDTQYF
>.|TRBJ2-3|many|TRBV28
TGTGCCAGCAGTTCCGGGGCGGCGCAGTATTTT
CASSSGAAQYF
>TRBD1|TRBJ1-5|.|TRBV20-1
TGCAGTGCTAGAGAGGGACAGGGGGCGCTTTATAGCAATCAGCCCCAGCATTTT
CSAREGQGALYSNQPQHF
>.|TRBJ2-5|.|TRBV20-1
TGCAGTGCCATGGGCCAGGGGGGGACCCAGTACTTC
CSAMGQGGTQYF
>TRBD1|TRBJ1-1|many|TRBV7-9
TGTGCCAGCAGCTTAGCGCCGGACAGGGTGAGCACTGAAGCTTTCTTT
CASSLAPDRVSTEAFF
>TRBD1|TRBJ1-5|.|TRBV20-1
TGCAGTGCTAACCGTCGGTTAAGACAGGGTAAAAATCAGCCCCAGCATTTT
CSANRRLRQGKNQPQHF
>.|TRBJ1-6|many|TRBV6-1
TGTGCCAGCAGTCGAAATCCGGGGGCTCGAAGTTATTCACCCCTCCACTTT
CASSRNPGARSYSPLHF
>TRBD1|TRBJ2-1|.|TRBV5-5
TGTGCCAGCAACCAACCCGGGACAGGGTACAATGAGCAGTTCTTC
CASNQPGTGYNEQFF
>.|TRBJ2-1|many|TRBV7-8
TGTGCCAGCAGCTTCCGGACCCCCTTATACAATGAGCAGTTCTTC
CASSFRTPLYNEQFF
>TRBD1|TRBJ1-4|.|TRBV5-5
TGTGCCAGCAGCTTCCCGGACAGGGGAGGTGAAAAACTGTTTTTT
CASSFPDRGGEKLFF
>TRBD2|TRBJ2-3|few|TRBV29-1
TGCAGCGTTGAAGATCGGGGGGGGCCAGATACGCAGTATTTT
CSVEDRGGPDTQYF
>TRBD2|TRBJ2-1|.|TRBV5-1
TGCGCCAGCAGCCCGGAACTAGCGGGGAGCTCCTACAATGAGCAGTTCTTC
CASSPELAGSSYNEQFF
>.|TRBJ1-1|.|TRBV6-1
TGTGCCAGCAGTCCTTGGACAACTCAAGGAGCTTTCTTT
CASSPWTTQGAFF
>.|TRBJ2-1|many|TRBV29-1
TGCAGCGTAAGTCGCACGAATGAGCAGTTCTTC
CSVSRTNEQFF
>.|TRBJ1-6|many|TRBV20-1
TGCAGTGCTATCGGGGTGTCCAGTCAGTATTCACCCCTCCACTTT
CSAIGVSSQYSPLHF
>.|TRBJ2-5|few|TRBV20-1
TGCAGTGCCCCTGGACGGTACCAAGAGACCCAGTACTTC
CSAPGRYQETQYF
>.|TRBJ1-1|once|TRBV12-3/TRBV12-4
TGTGCCAGCAGTTTGGCCTATCTCGTATCCCTGAACACTGAAGCTTTCTTT
CASSLAYLVSLNTEAFF
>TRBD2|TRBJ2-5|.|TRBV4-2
TGTGCCAGCAGCCGAATGGGACTAGCGAGTGAGACCCAGTACTTC
CASSRMGLASETQYF
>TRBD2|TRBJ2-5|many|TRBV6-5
TGTGCCAGCAGTTTGGGAGGGTGGCAAGAGACCCAGTACTTC
CASSLGGWQETQYF
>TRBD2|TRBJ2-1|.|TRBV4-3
TGCGCCAGCAGCCAGGGGGAGGGAGATGAGCAGTTCTTC
CASSQGEGDEQFF
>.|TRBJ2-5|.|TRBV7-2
TGTGCCAGCAAGTCGGGCGGGGAGACCCAGTACTTC
CASKSGGETQYF
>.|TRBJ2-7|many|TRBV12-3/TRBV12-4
TGTGCCAGCAGTTTCGGGGGGCCCTACGAGCAGTACTTC
CASSFGGPYEQYF
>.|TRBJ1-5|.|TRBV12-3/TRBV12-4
TGTGCCAGCAGTTTAGGGCGGGGAGGGGGCAATCAGCCCCAGCATTTT
CASSLGRGGGNQPQHF
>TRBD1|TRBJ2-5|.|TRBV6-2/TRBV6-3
TGTGCCAGCAGTACACAGGGGCAAGAGACCCAGTACTTC
CASSTQGQETQYF
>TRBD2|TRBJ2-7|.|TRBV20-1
TGCAGTGCTAGAGTATCGGCTAGCGGGGTCGAGCAGTACTTC
CSARVSASGVEQYF
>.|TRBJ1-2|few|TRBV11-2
TGTGCCAGCAGCTTTCCCCCGACAGAAGGCTATGGCTACACCTTC
CASSFPPTEGYGYTF
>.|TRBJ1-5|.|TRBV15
TGTGCCACCAGCAGAGACGACAGGTACAATCAGCCCCAGCATTTT
CATSRDDRYNQPQHF
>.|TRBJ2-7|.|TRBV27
TGTGCCAGCAGTTTGAGGCAGTTCTACGAGCAGTACTTC
CASSLRQFYEQYF
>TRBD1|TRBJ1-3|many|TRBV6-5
TGTGCCAGCAGTTACTCGACAGGGGAAACTGGAAACACCATATATTTT
CASSYSTGETGNTIYF
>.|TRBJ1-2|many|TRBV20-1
TGCAGTGCTAGAGTGAAGACTTATGGCTACACCTTC
CSARVKTYGYTF
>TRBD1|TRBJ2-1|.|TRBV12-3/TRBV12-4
TGTGCCAGCAGCCCGACAGGGGATCCCTACAATGAGCAGTTCTTC
CASSPTGDPYNEQFF
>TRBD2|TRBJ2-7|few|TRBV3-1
TGTGCCAGCAGCCAAGACGGACTAGCTTTCGAGCAGTACTTC
CASSQDGLAFEQYF
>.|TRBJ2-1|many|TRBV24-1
TGTGCCACCAGTGATTTGAGAGGGGACGGTGAGCAGTTCTTC
CATSDLRGDGEQFF
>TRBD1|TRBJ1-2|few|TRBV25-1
TGTGCCAGCAGTGAATATGGAGTCAGGGGGGACTCTAACTATGGCTACACCTTC
CASSEYGVRGDSNYGYTF
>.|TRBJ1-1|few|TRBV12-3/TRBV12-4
TGTGCCAGCAGTTTGTGGGGGATGAACACTGAAGCTTTCTTT
CASSLWGMNTEAFF
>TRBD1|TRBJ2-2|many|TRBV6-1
TGTGCCAGCACTAGGACAGGGACGAACACCGGGGAGCTGTTTTTT
CASTRTGTNTGELFF
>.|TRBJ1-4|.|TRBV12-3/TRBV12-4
TGTGCCAGCCGGCCTGGGGGGGCGATTGAAAAACTGTTTTTT
CASRPGGAIEKLFF
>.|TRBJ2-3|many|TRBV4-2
TGTGCCAGCAGCCAAGATGGGCCCGGGGGCACAGATACGCAGTATTTT
CASSQDGPGGTDTQYF
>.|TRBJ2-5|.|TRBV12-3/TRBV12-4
TGTGCCAGCAGTCCCCTCCTGTCGGGTGAGCAAGAGACCCAGTACTTC
CASSPLLSGEQETQYF